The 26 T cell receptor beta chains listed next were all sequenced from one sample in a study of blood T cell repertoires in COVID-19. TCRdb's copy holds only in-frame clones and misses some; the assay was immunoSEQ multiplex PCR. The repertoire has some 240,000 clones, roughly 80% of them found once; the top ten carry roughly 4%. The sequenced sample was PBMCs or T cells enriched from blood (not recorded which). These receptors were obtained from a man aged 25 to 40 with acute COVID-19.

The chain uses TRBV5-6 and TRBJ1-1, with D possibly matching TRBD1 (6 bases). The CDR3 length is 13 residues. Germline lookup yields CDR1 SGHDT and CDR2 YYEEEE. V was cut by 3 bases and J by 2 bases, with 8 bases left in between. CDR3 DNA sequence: TGTGCCAGCAGCTACAGGGTTAACACTGAAGCTTTCTTT. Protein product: CASSYRVNTEAFF.

The CDR3 protein is CASSVEAEYTGELFF. CDR3 coding DNA: TGTGCCAGCAGCGTAGAAGCGGAATACACCGGGGAGCTGTTTTTT. V and J are TRBV9 and TRBJ2-2; perhaps TRBD2 as D (5 bases). Trimming pared 0 bases from V and 3 bases from J, leaving 9 bases between. The CDR3 loop spans 15 amino acids. The germline V gene has CDR1 SGDLS and CDR2 YYNGEE.

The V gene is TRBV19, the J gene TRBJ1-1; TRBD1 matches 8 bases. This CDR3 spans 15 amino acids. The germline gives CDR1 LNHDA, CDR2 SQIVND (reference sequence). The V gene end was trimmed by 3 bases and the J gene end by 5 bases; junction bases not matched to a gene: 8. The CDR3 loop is CASSIGAGGYTEAFF. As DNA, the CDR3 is TGTGCCAGTAGTATTGGAGCAGGGGGCTATACTGAAGCTTTCTTT.

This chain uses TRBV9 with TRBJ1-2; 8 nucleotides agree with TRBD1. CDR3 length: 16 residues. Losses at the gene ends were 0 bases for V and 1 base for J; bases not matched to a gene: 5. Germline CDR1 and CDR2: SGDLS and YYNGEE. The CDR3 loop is CASSVGGTGINYGYTF. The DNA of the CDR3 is TGTGCCAGCAGCGTAGGGGGGACAGGAATTAACTATGGCTACACCTTC.

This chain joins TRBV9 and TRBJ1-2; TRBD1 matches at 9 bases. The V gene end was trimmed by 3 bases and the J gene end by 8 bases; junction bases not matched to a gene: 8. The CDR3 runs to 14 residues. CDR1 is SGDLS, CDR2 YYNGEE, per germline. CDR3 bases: TGTGCCAGCAGCGCACAGGGACAGGGTCGCGGCTACACCTTC. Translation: CASSAQGQGRGYTF.

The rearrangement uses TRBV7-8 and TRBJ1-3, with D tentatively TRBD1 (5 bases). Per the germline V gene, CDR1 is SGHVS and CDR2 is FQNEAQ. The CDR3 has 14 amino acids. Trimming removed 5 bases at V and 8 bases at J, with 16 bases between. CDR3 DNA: TGTGCCAGCAGCGCAACAGGTGCCTCGGACACCATATATTTT. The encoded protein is CASSATGASDTIYF.

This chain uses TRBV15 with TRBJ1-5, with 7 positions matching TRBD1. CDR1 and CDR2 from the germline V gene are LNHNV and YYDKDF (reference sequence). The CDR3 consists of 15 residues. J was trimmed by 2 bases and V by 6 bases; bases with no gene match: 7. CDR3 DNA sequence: TGTGCCACCAGAGGGGTAGGGGGCGGCAATCAGCCCCAGCATTTT. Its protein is CATRGVGGGNQPQHF. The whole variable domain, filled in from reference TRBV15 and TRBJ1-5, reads DAMVIQNPRYQVTQFGKPVTLSCSQTLNHNVMYWYQQKSSQAPKLLFHYYDKDFNNEADTPDNFQSRRPNTSFCFLDIRSPGLGDTAMYLCATRGVGGGNQPQHFGDGTRLSIL.

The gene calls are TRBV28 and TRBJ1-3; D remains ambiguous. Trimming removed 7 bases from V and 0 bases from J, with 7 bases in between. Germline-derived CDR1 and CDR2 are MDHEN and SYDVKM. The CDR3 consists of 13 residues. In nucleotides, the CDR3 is TGTGCCAGCATGCTCTACTCTGGAAACACCATATATTTT. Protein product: CASMLYSGNTIYF.

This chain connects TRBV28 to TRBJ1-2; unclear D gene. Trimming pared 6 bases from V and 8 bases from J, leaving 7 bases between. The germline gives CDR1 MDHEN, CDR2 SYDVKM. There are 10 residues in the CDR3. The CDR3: CASSSGGYTF. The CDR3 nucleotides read TGTGCCAGCAGCTCCGGGGGCTACACCTTC.

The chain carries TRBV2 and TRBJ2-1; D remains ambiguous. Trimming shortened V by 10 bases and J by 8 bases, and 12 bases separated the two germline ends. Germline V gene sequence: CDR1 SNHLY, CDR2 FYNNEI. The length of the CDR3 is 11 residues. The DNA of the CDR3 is TGTGCCATGCGGTCCGACTATGAGCAGTTCTTC. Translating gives CAMRSDYEQFF.

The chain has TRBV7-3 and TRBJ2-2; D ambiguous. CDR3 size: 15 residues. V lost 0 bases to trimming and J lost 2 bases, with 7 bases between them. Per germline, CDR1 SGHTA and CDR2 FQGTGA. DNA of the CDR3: TGTGCCAGCAGCTTAACTAGCAGAAACACCGGGGAGCTGTTTTTT. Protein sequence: CASSLTSRNTGELFF.

CDR3 sequence: CASRSDMGGYTF. For the CDR3, the DNA is TGTGCCAGCAGGAGCGATATGGGTGGCTACACCTTC. The J gene is TRBJ1-2, the V gene TRBV5-5; D gene unclear. CDR1 is SGHKS, CDR2 YYEKEE, per germline (reference sequence). Trimming took off 5 bases at V and 7 bases at J, with 12 bases between the two ends. The CDR3 is 12 amino acids.

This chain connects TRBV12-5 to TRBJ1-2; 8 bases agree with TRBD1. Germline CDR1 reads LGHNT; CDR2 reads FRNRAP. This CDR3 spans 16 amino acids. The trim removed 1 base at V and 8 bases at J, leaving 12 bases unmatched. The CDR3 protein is CASGLGGQGRLQGYTF. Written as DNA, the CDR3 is TGTGCTAGTGGTTTGGGTGGACAGGGTCGATTGCAAGGCTACACCTTC.

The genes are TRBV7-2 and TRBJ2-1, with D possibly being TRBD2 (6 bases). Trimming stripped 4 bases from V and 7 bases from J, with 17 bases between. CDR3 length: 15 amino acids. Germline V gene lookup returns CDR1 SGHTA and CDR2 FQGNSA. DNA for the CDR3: TGTGCCAGCAGCTCCATGCAGCGGGTAGGAAATGAGCAGTTCTTC. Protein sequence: CASSSMQRVGNEQFF.

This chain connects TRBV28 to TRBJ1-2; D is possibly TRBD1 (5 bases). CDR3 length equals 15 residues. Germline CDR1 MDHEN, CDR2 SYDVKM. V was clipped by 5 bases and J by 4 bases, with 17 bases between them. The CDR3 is CASSLSDMGLYGYTF. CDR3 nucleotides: TGTGCCAGCAGTCTATCGGACATGGGCCTCTATGGCTACACCTTC.

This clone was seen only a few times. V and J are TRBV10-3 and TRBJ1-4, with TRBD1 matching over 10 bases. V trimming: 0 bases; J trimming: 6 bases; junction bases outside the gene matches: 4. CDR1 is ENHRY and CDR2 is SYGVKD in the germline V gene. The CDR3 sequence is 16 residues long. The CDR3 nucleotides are TGTGCCATCAGTGAGTCGAAAGGGACAGGGGATGAAAAACTGTTTTTT. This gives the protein CAISESKGTGDEKLFF.

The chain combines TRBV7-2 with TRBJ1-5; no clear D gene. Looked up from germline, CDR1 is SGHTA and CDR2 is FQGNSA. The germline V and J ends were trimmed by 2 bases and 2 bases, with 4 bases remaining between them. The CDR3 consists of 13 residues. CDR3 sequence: CASSLQGNQPQHF. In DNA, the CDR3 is TGTGCCAGCAGCTTACAGGGCAATCAGCCCCAGCATTTT.

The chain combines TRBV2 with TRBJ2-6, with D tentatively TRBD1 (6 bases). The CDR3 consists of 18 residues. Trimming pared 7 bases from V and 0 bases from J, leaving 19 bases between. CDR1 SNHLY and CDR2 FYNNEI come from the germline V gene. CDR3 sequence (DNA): TGTGCCAGCATGGACAGAGACAGAGAATACTCTGGGGCCAACGTCCTGACTTTC. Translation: CASMDRDREYSGANVLTF.

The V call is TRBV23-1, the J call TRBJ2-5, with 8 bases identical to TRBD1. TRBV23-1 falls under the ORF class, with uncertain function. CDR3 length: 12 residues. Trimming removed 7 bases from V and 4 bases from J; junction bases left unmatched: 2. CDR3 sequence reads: CASTGGAETQYF. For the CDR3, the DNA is TGCGCCAGCACAGGGGGCGCAGAGACCCAGTACTTC.

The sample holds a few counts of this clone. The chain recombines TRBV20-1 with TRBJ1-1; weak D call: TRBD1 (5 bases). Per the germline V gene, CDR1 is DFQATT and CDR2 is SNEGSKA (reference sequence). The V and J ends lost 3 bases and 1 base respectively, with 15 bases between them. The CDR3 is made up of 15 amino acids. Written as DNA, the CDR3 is TGCAGTGCTAGTCAGCAAGGGAGGGGGAACACTGAAGCTTTCTTT. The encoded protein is CSASQQGRGNTEAFF.

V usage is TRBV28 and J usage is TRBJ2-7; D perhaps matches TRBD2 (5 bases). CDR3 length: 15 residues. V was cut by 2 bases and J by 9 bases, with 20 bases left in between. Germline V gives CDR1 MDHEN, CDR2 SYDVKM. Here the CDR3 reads CASSLGGANPVRQYV. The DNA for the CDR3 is TGTGCCAGCAGTTTAGGAGGCGCAAATCCTGTTCGGCAGTACGTC.

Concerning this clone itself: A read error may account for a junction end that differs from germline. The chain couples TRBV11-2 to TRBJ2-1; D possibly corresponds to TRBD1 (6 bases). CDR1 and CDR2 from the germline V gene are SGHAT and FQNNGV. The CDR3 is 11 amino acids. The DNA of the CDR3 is TGTGCCAGCAGCCCGGACAGAAGTGCGCTCTTC. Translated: CASSPDRSALF.

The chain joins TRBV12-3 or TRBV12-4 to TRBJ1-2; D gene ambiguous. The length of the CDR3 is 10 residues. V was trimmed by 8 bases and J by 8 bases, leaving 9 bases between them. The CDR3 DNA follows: TGTGCCAGCGGCCCCCCCGGCTACACCTTC. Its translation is CASGPPGYTF.

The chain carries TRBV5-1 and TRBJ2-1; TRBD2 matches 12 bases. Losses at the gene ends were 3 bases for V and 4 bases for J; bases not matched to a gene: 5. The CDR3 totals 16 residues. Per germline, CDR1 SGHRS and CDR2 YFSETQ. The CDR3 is CASSYDGTSGYNEQFF. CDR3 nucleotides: TGCGCCAGCAGCTATGATGGGACTAGCGGGTACAATGAGCAGTTCTTC.

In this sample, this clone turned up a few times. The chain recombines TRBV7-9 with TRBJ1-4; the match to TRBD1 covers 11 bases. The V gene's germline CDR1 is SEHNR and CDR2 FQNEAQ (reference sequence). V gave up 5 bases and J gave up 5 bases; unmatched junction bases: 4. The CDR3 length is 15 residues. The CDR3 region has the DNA TGTGCCAGCAGCAGAAGGACAGGGGGCAATGAAAAACTGTTTTTT. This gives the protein CASSRRTGGNEKLFF.

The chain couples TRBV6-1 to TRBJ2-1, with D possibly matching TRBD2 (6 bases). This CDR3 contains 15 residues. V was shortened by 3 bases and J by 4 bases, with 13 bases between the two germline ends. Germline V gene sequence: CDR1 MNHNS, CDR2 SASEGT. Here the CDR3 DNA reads TGTGCCAGCAGTGATATGTCTGGAGGGTACAATGAGCAGTTCTTC. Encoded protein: CASSDMSGGYNEQFF.